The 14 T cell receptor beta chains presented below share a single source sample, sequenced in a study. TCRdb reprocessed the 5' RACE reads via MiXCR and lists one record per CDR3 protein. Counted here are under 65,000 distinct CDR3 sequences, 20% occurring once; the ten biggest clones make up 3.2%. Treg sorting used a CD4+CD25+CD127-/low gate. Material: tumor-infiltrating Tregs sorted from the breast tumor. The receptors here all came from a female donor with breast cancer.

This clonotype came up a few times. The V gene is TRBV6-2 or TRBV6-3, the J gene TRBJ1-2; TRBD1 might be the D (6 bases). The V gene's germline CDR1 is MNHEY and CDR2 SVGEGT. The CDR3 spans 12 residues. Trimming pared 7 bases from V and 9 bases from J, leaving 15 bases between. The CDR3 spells CASTETDRRYTF. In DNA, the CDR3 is TGTGCCAGCACCGAGACGGACAGACGCTACACCTTC.

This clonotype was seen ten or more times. For the CDR3, the DNA is TGTGCCAGCCCGCGGTGGGAATCCAACTATGGCTACACCTTC. It codes for CASPRWESNYGYTF. The chain recombines TRBV7-6 with TRBJ1-2; D gene ambiguous. Trimming cost V 8 bases and J 2 bases, with 15 bases left between them. This CDR3 has 14 residues. Germline V gene sequence: CDR1 SGHVS, CDR2 FNYEAQ.

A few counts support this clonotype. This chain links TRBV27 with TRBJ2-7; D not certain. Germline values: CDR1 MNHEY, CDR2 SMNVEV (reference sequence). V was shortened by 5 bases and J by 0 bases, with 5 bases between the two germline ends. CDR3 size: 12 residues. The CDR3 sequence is CASSPSSYEQYF. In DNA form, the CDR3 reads TGTGCCAGCAGTCCTAGCTCCTACGAGCAGTACTTC.

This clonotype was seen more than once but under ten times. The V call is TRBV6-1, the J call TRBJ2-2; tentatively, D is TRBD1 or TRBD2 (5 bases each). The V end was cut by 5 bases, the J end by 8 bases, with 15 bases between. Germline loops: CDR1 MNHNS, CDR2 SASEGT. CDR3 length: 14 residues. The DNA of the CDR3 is TGTGCCAGCAGTCCCGGGACGTGGTTAGGGGAGCTGTTTTTT. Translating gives CASSPGTWLGELFF.

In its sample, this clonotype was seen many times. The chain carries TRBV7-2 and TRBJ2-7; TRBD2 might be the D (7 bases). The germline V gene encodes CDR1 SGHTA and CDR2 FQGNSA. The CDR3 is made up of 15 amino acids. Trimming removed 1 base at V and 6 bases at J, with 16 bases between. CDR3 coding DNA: TGTGCCAGCAGCTTAGAGGGGGGGCCCGCCAGCGAGCAGTACTTC. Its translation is CASSLEGGPASEQYF.

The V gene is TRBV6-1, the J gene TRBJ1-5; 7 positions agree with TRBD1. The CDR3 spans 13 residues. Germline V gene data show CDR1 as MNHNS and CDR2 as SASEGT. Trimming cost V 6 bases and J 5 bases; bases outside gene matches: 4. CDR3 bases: TGTGCCAGCAGCGAACAGGGGCATCAGCCCCAGCATTTT. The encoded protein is CASSEQGHQPQHF.

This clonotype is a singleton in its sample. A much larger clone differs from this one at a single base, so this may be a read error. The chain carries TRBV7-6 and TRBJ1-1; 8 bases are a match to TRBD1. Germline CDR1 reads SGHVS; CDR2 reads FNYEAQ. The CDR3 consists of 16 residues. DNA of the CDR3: TGTGCCTGCAGCTCTACCCCCGACAGGGGGAACACTGAAGCTTTCTTT. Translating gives CACSSTPDRGNTEAFF.

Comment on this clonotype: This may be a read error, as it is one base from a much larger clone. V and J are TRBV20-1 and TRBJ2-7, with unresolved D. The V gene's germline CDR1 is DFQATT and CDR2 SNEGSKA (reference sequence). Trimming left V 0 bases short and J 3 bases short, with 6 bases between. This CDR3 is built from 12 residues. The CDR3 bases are TGCAGTGCTAGAGATGGCTACTACGAGCAGTACTTC. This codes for CSARDGYYEQYF.

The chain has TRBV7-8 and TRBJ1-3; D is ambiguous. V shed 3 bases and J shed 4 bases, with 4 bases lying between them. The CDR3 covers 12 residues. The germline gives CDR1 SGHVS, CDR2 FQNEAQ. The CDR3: CASSFFGNTIYF. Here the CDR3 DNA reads TGTGCCAGCAGCTTTTTCGGAAACACCATATATTTT. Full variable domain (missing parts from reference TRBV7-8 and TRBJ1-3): GAGVSQSPRYKVAKRGQDVALRCDPISGHVSLFWYQQALGQGPEFLTYFQNEAQLDKSGLPSDRFFAERPEGSVSTLKIQRTQQEDSAVYLCASSFFGNTIYFGEGSWLTVV.

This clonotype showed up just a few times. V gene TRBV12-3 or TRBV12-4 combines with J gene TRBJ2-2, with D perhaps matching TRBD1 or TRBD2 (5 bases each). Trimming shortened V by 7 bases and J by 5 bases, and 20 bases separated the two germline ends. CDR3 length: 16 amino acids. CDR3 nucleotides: TGTGCCAGCACCCTAAGGGGCAGGAGGTGGACCGGGGAGCTGTTTTTT. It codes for CASTLRGRRWTGELFF.

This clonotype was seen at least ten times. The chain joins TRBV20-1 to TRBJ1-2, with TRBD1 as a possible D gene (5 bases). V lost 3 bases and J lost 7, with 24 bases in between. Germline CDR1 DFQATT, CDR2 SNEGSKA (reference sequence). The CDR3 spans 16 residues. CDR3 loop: CSASLVRDGGTIGYTF. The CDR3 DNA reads TGCAGTGCTAGTTTAGTCCGGGACGGGGGGACCATTGGCTACACCTTC.

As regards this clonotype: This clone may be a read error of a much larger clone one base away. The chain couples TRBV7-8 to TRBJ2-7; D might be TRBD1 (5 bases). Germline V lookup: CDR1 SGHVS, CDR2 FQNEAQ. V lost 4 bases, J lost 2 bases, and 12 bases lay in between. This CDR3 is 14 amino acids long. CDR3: CASSSEGHAYEQYF. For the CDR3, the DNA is TGTGCCAGCAGCTCAGAAGGACACGCCTACGAGCAGTACTTC.

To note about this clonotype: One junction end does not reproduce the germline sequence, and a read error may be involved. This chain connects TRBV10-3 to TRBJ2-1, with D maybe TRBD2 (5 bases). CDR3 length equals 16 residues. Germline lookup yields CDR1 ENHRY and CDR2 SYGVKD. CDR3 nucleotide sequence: TGTGCCATCAGTGGACGGACTGGCGGTTCCTACAATGAGCAGCTCTTC. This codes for CAISGRTGGSYNEQLF.

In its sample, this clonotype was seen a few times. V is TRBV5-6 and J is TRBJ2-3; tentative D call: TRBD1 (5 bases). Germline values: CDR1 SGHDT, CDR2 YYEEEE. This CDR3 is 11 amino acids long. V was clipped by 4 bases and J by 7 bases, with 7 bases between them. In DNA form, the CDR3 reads TGTGCCAGCAGCGGACAAAATACGCAGTATTTT. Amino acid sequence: CASSGQNTQYF.